These 2 T cell receptor beta chains were sequenced from one sample in a study of T cell repertoires in cytomegalovirus infection. These receptors' antigens are unknown. TCRdb recomputed calls from the reads with MiXCR, one row per CDR3 protein. The sample yields roughly 200,000 distinct CDR3 sequences, around 35% seen once. This material consisted of CD8+ T cells from cultured PBMCs, taken from culture after CMV antigen stimulation. The receptors come from a human donor in good health (CMV status not recorded). Some clones in this sample may be carry-over from other donors' samples.

This clonotype has a count of ten or more. The chain employs TRBV7-2 and TRBJ2-5; 9 bases fit TRBD2. J gave up 6 bases and V 2 bases, and 13 bases lay outside the gene matches. This CDR3 comprises 17 residues. CDR1 is SGHTA, CDR2 FQGNSA, per germline. The CDR3 nucleotides read TGTGCCAGCAGCTTACTAGCGGGATCCGTTAGTCGGCAGACCCAGTACTTC. Translation gives CASSLLAGSVSRQTQYF.

This chain joins TRBV25-1 and TRBJ1-1; a weak D match, TRBD1 (5 bases). The V gene lost 5 bases and the J gene lost 5 bases, with 21 bases spanning the gap. CDR1 is MGHDK, CDR2 SYGVNS, per germline. The CDR3 extends over 16 amino acids. The CDR3 DNA reads TGTGCCAGCAGTTACCACGCCCAGGGAGGCGTTACTGAAGCTTTCTTT. It encodes CASSYHAQGGVTEAFF.